The present entry profiles one T cell receptor (beta chain) with its context. The antigen remains undetermined. With 2 bases removed from V and 0 bases from J, the gap between germline ends came to 8 bases. Germline-derived CDR1 and CDR2 are SGHTA and FQGNSA. This CDR3 spans 15 amino acids. These data originate in a study of cytotoxic CD8 clonotypes in ibrutinib-treated CLL. Generated by immunoSEQ multiplex PCR, the TCRdb table keeps only in-frame clones and is missing some. This table has about 85,000 clones, roughly 80% appearing once. Study results and limitations: Among the clonotypes, public ones were uncommon and contracted or held stable on treatment. Clonality increased with ibrutinib response but returned toward baseline at progression.

The origin of this receptor is a human donor with chronic lymphocytic leukemia. Specimen: PBMCs, collected after 12 months of ibrutinib treatment. J is TRBJ1-3 and V is TRBV7-2, with unresolved D. The CDR3 region has the DNA TGTGCCAGCAGCTTACAGGCTGGCTCTGGAAACACCATATATTTT. Translated, it gives CASSLQAGSGNTIYF.